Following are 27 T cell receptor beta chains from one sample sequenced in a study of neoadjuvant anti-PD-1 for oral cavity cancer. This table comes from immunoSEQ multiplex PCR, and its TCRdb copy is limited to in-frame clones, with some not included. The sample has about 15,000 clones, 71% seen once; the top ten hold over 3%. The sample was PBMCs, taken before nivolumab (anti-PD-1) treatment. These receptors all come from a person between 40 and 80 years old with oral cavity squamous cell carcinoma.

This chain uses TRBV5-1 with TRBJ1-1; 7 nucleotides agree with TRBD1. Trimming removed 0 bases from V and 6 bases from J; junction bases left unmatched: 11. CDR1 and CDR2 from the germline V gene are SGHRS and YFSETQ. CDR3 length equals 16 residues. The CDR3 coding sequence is TGCGCCAGCAGCTTGGACGGGACAGCATTGAGGGCTGAAGCTTTCTTT. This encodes CASSLDGTALRAEAFF.

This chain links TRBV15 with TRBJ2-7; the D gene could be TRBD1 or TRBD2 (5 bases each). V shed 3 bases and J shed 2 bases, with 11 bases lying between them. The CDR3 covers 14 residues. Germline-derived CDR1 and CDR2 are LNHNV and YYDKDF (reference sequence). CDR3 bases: TGTGCCACCAGCAGCCGACAGCGGCCCTACGAGCAGTACTTC. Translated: CATSSRQRPYEQYF.

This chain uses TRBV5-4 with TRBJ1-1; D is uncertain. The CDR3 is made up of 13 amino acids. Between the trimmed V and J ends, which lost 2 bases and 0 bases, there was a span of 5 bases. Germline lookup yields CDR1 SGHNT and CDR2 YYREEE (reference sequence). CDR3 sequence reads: CASSFELNTEAFF. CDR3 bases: TGTGCCAGCAGCTTCGAGCTGAACACTGAAGCTTTCTTT.

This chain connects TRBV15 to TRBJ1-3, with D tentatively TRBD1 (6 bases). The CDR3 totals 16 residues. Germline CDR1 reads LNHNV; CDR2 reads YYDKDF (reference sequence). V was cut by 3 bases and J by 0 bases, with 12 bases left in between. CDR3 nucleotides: TGTGCCACCAGCAGGCCCCAACAGGGCTCTGGAAACACCATATATTTT. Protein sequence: CATSRPQQGSGNTIYF.

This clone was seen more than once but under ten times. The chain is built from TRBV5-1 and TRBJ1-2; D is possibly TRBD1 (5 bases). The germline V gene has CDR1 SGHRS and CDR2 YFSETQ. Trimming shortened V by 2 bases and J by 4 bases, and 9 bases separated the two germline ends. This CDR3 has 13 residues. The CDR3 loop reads CASSFDRIYGYTF. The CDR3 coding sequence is TGCGCCAGCAGCTTTGACAGAATCTATGGCTACACCTTC.

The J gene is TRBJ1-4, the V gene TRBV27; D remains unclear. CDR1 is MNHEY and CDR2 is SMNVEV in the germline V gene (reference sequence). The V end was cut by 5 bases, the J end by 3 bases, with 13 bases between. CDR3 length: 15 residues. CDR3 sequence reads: CASSPYGVSNEKLFF. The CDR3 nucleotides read TGTGCCAGCAGTCCATATGGCGTCTCTAATGAAAAACTGTTTTTT. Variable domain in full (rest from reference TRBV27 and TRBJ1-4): EAQVTQNPRYLITVTGKKLTVTCSQNMNHEYMSWYRQDPGLGLRQIYYSMNVEVTDKGDVPEGYKVSRKEKRNFPLILESPSPNQTSLYFCASSPYGVSNEKLFFGSGTQLSVL.

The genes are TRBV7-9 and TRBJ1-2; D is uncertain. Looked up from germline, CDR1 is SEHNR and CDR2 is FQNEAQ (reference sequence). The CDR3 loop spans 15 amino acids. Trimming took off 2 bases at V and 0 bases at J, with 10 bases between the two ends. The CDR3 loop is CASSLSAGANYGYTF. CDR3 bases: TGTGCCAGCAGCTTATCAGCCGGGGCTAACTATGGCTACACCTTC.

The CDR3 is CAWSVPGDANTIYF. The CDR3 DNA follows: TGTGCCTGGAGTGTACCTGGGGATGCAAACACCATATATTTT. The rearrangement uses TRBV30 and TRBJ1-3; D is uncertain. V lost 0 bases to trimming and J lost 6 bases, with 12 bases between them. The CDR3 runs to 14 residues. The germline V gene encodes CDR1 GTSNPN and CDR2 SVGIG (reference sequence).

The CDR3 reads CATKAGAQGNEQFF. CDR3 DNA sequence: TGTGCCACCAAAGCGGGGGCCCAAGGGAATGAGCAGTTCTTC. This rearrangement joins TRBV15 to TRBJ2-1, with TRBD2 identical over 8 bases. With 7 bases clipped from V and 7 bases from J, the junction kept 9 bases outside the gene matches. The CDR3 is 14 residues long. Germline lookup yields CDR1 LNHNV and CDR2 YYDKDF (reference sequence). The whole variable domain, filled in from reference TRBV15 and TRBJ2-1, reads DAMVIQNPRYQVTQFGKPVTLSCSQTLNHNVMYWYQQKSSQAPKLLFHYYDKDFNNEADTPDNFQSRRPNTSFCFLDIRSPGLGDTAMYLCATKAGAQGNEQFFGPGTRLTVL.

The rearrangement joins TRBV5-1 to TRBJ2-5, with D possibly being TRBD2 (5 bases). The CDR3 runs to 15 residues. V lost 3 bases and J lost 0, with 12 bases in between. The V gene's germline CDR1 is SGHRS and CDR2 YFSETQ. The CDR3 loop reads CASSSRGGYQETQYF. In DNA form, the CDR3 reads TGCGCCAGCAGCTCTCGGGGTGGGTACCAAGAGACCCAGTACTTC.

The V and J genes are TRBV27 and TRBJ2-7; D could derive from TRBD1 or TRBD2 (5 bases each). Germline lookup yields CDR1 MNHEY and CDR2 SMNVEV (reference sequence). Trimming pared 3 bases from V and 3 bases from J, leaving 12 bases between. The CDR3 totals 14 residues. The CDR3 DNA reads TGTGCCAGCAGTTTGGTACAGGCGGGCTACGAGCAGTACTTC. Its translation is CASSLVQAGYEQYF.

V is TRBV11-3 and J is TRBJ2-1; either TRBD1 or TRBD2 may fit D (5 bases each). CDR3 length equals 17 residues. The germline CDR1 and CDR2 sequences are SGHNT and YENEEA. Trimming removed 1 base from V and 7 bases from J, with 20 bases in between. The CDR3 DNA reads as TGTGCCAGCAGCTTAGGGGACCGGGGCCAATCACGGAATGAGCAGTTCTTC. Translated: CASSLGDRGQSRNEQFF.

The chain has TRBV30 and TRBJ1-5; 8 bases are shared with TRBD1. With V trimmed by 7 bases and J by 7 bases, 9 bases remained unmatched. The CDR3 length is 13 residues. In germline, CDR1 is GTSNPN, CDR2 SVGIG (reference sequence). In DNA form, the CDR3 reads TGTGCCTATTCCCCAGGGGGCAGGCAGCCCCAGCATTTT. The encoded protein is CAYSPGGRQPQHF. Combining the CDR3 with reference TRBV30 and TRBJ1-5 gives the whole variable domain SQTIHQWPATLVQPVGSPLSLECTVEGTSNPNLYWYRQAAGRGLQLLFYSVGIGQISSEVPQNLSASRPQDRQFILSSKKLLLSDSGFYLCAYSPGGRQPQHFGDGTRLSIL.

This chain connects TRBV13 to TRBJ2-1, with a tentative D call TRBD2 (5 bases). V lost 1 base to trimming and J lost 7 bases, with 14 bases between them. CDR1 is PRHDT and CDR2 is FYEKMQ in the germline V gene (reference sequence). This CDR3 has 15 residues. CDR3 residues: CASSLVWEPKNEQFF. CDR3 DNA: TGTGCCAGCAGCTTAGTCTGGGAGCCTAAAAATGAGCAGTTCTTC.

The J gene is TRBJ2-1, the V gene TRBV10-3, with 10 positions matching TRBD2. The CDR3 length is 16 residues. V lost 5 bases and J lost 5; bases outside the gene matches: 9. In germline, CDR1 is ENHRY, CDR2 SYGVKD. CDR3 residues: CAISLSGRAGDNEQFF. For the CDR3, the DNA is TGTGCCATCAGTTTGAGCGGGAGGGCAGGGGACAATGAGCAGTTCTTC.

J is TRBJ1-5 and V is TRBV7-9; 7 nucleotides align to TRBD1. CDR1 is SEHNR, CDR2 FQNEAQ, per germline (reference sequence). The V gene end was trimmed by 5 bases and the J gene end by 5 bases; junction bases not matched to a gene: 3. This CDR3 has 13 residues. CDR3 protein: CASSGTGDQPQHF. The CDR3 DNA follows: TGTGCCAGCAGCGGAACAGGGGATCAGCCCCAGCATTTT. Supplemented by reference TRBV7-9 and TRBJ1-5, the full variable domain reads DTGVSQNPRHKITKRGQNVTFRCDPISEHNRLYWYRQTLGQGPEFLTYFQNEAQLEKSRLLSDRFSAERPKGSFSTLEIQRTEQGDSAMYLCASSGTGDQPQHFGDGTRLSIL.

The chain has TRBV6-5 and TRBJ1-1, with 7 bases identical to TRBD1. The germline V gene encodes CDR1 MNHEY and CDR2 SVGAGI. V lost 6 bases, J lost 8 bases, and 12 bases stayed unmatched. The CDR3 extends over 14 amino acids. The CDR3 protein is CASSPSGTDIEAFF. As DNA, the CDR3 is TGTGCCAGCAGCCCCTCCGGGACAGATATAGAAGCTTTCTTT.

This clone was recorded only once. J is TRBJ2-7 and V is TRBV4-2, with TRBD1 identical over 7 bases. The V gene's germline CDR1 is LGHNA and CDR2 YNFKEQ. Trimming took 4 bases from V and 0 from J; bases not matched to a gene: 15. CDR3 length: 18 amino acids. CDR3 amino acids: CASSPELVTGQSSYEQYF. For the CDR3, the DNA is TGTGCCAGCAGCCCGGAACTAGTGACAGGGCAAAGCTCCTACGAGCAGTACTTC.

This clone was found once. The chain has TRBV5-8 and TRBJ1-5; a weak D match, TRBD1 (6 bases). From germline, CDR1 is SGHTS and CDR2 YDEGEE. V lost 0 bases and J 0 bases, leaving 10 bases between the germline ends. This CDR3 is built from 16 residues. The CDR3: CASSLGQAYSNQPQHF. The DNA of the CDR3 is TGTGCCAGCAGCTTGGGACAGGCTTATAGCAATCAGCCCCAGCATTTT.

CDR3: CASSYQGWSYGYTF. CDR3 bases: TGTGCCAGCAGTTACCAGGGCTGGAGCTATGGCTACACCTTC. J is TRBJ1-2 and V is TRBV27; D is perhaps TRBD1 (5 bases). The CDR3 consists of 14 residues. Trimming stripped 4 bases from V and 4 bases from J, with 13 bases between. Per germline, CDR1 MNHEY and CDR2 SMNVEV (reference sequence).

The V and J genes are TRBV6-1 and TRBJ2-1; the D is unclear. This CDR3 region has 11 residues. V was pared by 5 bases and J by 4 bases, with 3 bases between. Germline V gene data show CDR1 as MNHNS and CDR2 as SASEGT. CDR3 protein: CASSPYNEQFF. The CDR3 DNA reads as TGTGCCAGCAGTCCATACAATGAGCAGTTCTTC.

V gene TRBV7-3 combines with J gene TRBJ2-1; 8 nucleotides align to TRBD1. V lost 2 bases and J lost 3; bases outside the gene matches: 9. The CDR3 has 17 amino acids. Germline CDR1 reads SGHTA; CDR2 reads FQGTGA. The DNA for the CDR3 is TGTGCCAGCAGCTTAGGTGTCCCAGGGGGCTTCTACAATGAGCAGTTCTTC. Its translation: CASSLGVPGGFYNEQFF.

The chain's CDR3 is CASSFRRGGQRNQPQHF. In nucleotides, the CDR3 is TGTGCCAGCAGTTTCCGCCGAGGGGGGCAAAGGAATCAGCCCCAGCATTTT. The rearrangement links TRBV28 to TRBJ1-5; weak D call: TRBD1 (6 bases). Per the germline V gene, CDR1 is MDHEN and CDR2 is SYDVKM. V lost 3 bases to trimming and J lost 4 bases, with 19 bases between them. The CDR3 sequence is 17 residues long. Together with reference TRBV28 and TRBJ1-5, the CDR3 gives the full variable domain: DVKVTQSSRYLVKRTGEKVFLECVQDMDHENMFWYRQDPGLGLRLIYFSYDVKMKEKGDIPEGYSVSREKKERFSLILESASTNQTSMYLCASSFRRGGQRNQPQHFGDGTRLSIL.

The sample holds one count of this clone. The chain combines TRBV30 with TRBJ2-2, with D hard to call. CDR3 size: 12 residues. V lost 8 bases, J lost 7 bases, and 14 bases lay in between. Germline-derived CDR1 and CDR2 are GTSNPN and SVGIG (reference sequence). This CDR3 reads CAGIGLGGELFF. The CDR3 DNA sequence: TGTGCCGGGATAGGGCTGGGCGGGGAGCTGTTTTTT.

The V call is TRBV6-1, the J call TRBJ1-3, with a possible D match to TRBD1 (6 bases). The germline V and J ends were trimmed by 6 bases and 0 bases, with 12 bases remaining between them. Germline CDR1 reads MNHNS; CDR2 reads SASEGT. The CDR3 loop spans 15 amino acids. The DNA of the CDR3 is TGTGCCAGCAGGGGGGGGCGGATCTCTGGAAACACCATATATTTT. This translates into CASRGGRISGNTIYF.

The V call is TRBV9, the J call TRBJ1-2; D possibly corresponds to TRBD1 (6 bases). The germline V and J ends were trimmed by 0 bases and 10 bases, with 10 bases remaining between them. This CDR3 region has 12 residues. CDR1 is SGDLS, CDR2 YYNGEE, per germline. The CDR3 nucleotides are TGTGCCAGCAGCGTAGGTAGGGGGGACTACACCTTC. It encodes CASSVGRGDYTF.

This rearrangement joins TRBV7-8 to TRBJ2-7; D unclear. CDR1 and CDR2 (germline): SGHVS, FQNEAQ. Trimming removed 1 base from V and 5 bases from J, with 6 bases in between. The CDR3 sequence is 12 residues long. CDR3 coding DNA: TGTGCCAGCAGCTTAGGACCCGACGAGCAGTACTTC. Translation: CASSLGPDEQYF.